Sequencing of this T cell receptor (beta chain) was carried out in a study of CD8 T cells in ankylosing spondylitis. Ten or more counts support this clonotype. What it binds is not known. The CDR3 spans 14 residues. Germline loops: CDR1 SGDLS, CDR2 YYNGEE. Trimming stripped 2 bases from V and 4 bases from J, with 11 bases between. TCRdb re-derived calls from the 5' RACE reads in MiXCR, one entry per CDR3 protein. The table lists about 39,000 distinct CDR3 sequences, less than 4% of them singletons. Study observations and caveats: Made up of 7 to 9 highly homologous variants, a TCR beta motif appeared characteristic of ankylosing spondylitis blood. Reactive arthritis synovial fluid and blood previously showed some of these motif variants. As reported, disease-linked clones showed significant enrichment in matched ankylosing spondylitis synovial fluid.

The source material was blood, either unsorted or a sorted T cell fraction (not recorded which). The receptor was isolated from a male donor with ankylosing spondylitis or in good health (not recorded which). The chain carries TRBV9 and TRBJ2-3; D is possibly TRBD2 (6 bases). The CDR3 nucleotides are TGTGCCAGCAGCGTGGGACCGGGGGCAGATACGCAGTATTTT. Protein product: CASSVGPGADTQYF.